The clone carrying this T cell receptor beta chain was found a few times. The source of the sample is a study of regulatory T cells in long-lasting Graves disease. The time point here: persistent/refractory GD, antithyroid drugs over 5 years with positive TRAb. PBMC-derived RNA was used for the TCR library. American Thyroid Association guidelines defined how Graves' disease was diagnosed. Relying on iRepertoire HTBI primers and Arm-PCR of CDR3 regions, the team built TCR beta libraries. TCRdb ran MiXCR on the multiplex PCR reads and lists one entry per CDR3 protein. The data contain 600,000 to 800,000 distinct CDR3 sequences, around 30% of them singletons. The CDR3 loop spans 15 amino acids. The V end was cut by 1 base, the J end by 0 bases, with 9 bases between. CDR1 and CDR2 from the germline V gene are LNHNV and YYDKDF (reference sequence).

The receptor comes from a female donor with Graves disease. The sequences come from peripheral blood mononuclear cells (PBMCs), collected when the disease was refractory, from a patient treated with antithyroid drugs. The J gene is TRBJ1-1, the V gene TRBV15; weak D call: TRBD1 (6 bases). CDR3 sequence reads: CATSRVGGMNTEAFF. The DNA of the CDR3 is TGTGCCACCAGCAGAGTAGGGGGTATGAACACTGAAGCTTTCTTT.